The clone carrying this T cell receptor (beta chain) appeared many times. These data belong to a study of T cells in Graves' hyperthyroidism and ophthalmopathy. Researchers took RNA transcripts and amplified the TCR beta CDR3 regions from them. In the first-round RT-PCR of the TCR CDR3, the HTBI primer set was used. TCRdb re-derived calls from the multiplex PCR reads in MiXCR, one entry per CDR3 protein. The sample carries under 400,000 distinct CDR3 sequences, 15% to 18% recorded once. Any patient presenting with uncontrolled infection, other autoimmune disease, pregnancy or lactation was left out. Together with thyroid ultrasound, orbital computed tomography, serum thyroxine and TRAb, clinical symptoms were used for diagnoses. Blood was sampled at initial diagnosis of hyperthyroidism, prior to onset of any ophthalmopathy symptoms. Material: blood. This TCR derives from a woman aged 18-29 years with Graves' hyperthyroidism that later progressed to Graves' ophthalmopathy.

CDR3 sequence: CASSLGSTYNEQFF. In DNA, the CDR3 is TGTGCCAGCAGCCTGGGCTCGACCTACAATGAGCAGTTCTTC. The chain uses TRBV2 and TRBJ2-1; D remains ambiguous. The CDR3 consists of 14 residues. Germline V gene data show CDR1 as SNHLY and CDR2 as FYNNEI. With 6 bases removed from V and 2 bases from J, the gap between germline ends came to 11 bases.